Presented here are 21 T cell receptor beta chains from one specimen sequenced in a study of a mutant IDH1 vaccine in newly diagnosed glioma. Method: immunoSEQ multiplex PCR; TCRdb's copy keeps in-frame clones and lacks some. The sample records roughly 46,000 clones, 80% to 90% being singletons. Time point noted: baseline, week 1 (first vaccination visit). The treatment denotes: pre-vaccination baseline after standard-of-care therapy. The sequences come from PBMCs, collected from a glioma patient treated with radiotherapy, temozolomide or both. These receptors all come from a man in his forties with glioma.

The V and J genes are TRBV15 and TRBJ1-3; the D gene is possibly TRBD1 (6 bases). V was shortened by 0 bases and J by 0 bases, with 18 bases between the two germline ends. CDR1 and CDR2 (germline): LNHNV, YYDKDF (reference sequence). This CDR3 region has 19 residues. The CDR3 here is CATSRDRRGTRSSGNTIYF. In nucleotides, the CDR3 is TGTGCCACCAGCAGAGATCGGAGGGGGACGCGATCCTCTGGAAACACCATATATTTT.

This sequence joins TRBV27 and TRBJ2-2; either TRBD1 or TRBD2 may fit D (5 bases each). The germline V gene has CDR1 MNHEY and CDR2 SMNVEV (reference sequence). This CDR3 is built from 14 residues. V shed 7 bases and J shed 3 bases, with 12 bases lying between them. CDR3 sequence reads: CASKRGTDTGELFF. As DNA, the CDR3 is TGTGCCAGCAAGAGAGGGACCGACACCGGGGAGCTGTTTTTT.

The chain combines TRBV5-1 with TRBJ2-5, with 10 bases aligning to TRBD2. The CDR3 is 15 residues long. CDR1 is SGHRS and CDR2 is YFSETQ in the germline V gene. Trimming removed 5 bases from V and 4 bases from J; junction bases left unmatched: 8. The chain's CDR3 is CASSYTSGMSETQYF. The DNA of the CDR3 is TGCGCCAGCAGTTATACTAGCGGGATGTCAGAGACCCAGTACTTC.

This chain joins TRBV6-5 and TRBJ1-2, with D perhaps TRBD1 (5 bases). The CDR3 contains 13 residues. CDR1 and CDR2 (germline): MNHEY, SVGAGI. V was clipped by 8 bases and J by 3 bases, with 13 bases between them. CDR3 sequence reads: CASVGRADYGYTF. DNA for the CDR3: TGTGCCAGCGTCGGCAGGGCGGACTATGGCTACACCTTC.

This clone was counted a single time. The chain joins TRBV9 to TRBJ1-4; 7 bases agree with TRBD1. Trimming removed 3 bases from V and 4 bases from J; junction bases left unmatched: 6. Germline values: CDR1 SGDLS, CDR2 YYNGEE. The CDR3 sequence is 15 residues long. CDR3 bases: TGTGCCAGCAGCGCCGGGACAGATCATAATGAAAAACTGTTTTTT. Translating gives CASSAGTDHNEKLFF. Full variable domain (rest looked up from reference TRBV9 and TRBJ1-4): DSGVTQTPKHLITATGQRVTLRCSPRSGDLSVYWYQQSLDQGLQFLIQYYNGEERAKGNILERFSAQQFPDLHSELNLSSLELGDSALYFCASSAGTDHNEKLFFGSGTQLSVL.

The chain links TRBV10-3 to TRBJ2-5; the match to TRBD1 covers 11 bases. J was trimmed by 4 bases and V by 9 bases; bases with no gene match: 10. Germline V gene data show CDR1 as ENHRY and CDR2 as SYGVKD. The CDR3 length is 15 residues. The CDR3 DNA follows: TGTGCCATACGGACAGGGGGCGCCGTCCGAGAGACCCAGTACTTC. The encoded protein is CAIRTGGAVRETQYF.

The gene calls are TRBV4-1 and TRBJ1-1, with D perhaps matching TRBD1 (5 bases). Trimming shortened V by 0 bases and J by 12 bases, and 17 bases separated the two germline ends. The CDR3 runs 14 residues. Germline CDR1 MGHRA, CDR2 YSYEKL. In DNA form, the CDR3 reads TGCGCCAGCAGCCAAGAAGGCTGGGGCGGGTCATCTTTCTTT. Encoded protein: CASSQEGWGGSSFF.

The chain has TRBV7-2 and TRBJ2-1; no reliable D call. The CDR3 has 14 amino acids. V shed 6 bases and J shed 0 bases, with 9 bases lying between them. The germline V gene encodes CDR1 SGHTA and CDR2 FQGNSA. CDR3 DNA: TGTGCCAGCAGTCGAATAGCCTCCTACAATGAGCAGTTCTTC. It translates to CASSRIASYNEQFF. The full variable domain, its missing parts supplied by reference TRBV7-2 and TRBJ2-1, is GAGVSQSPSNKVTEKGKDVELRCDPISGHTALYWYRQSLGQGLEFLIYFQGNSAPDKSGLPSDRFSAERTGGSVSTLTIQRTQQEDSAVYLCASSRIASYNEQFFGPGTRLTVL.

V usage is TRBV7-2 and J usage is TRBJ1-2, with D unresolved. This CDR3 spans 13 amino acids. Trimming took 4 bases from V and 0 from J, leaving 6 bases between them. Germline V gene sequence: CDR1 SGHTA, CDR2 FQGNSA. This chain's CDR3 is CASSSGPNYGYTF. DNA for the CDR3: TGTGCCAGCAGCTCTGGCCCTAACTATGGCTACACCTTC.

The chain uses TRBV16 and TRBJ1-4, with a possible D match to TRBD1 (5 bases). Looked up from germline, CDR1 is KGHSY and CDR2 is FQNENV. V lost 7 bases, J lost 4 bases, and 16 bases lay in between. The CDR3 totals 15 residues. The CDR3 loop is CASTDPGRINEKLFF. The CDR3 DNA sequence: TGTGCCAGCACCGACCCAGGGCGGATTAATGAAAAACTGTTTTTT.

The chain employs TRBV18 and TRBJ1-1, with TRBD1 matching over 7 bases. CDR1 and CDR2 from the germline V gene are KGHSH and LQKENI. The V gene end was trimmed by 3 bases and the J gene end by 8 bases; junction bases not matched to a gene: 12. This CDR3 has 15 residues. The CDR3 nucleotides are TGTGCCAGCTCACCGCGAGGGACAGCGACTGTCGAAGCTTTCTTT. It codes for CASSPRGTATVEAFF.

This chain uses TRBV25-1 with TRBJ2-5; maybe TRBD1 (6 bases). V was cut by 6 bases and J by 1 base, with 24 bases left in between. The CDR3 is 18 residues long. The germline CDR1 and CDR2 sequences are MGHDK and SYGVNS. The chain's CDR3 is CASSDPGHYIGLQETQYF. The CDR3 DNA sequence: TGTGCCAGCAGCGATCCGGGACACTATATTGGGCTCCAAGAGACCCAGTACTTC.

This clone was recorded only once. The J gene is TRBJ2-6, the V gene TRBV18; perhaps TRBD2 as D (5 bases). CDR1 and CDR2 from the germline V gene are KGHSH and LQKENI. The CDR3 is made up of 18 amino acids. Trimming removed 3 bases from V and 0 bases from J, with 15 bases in between. The CDR3: CASSPPGLGSSGANVLTF. Written as DNA, the CDR3 is TGTGCCAGCTCACCGCCCGGACTGGGATCCTCTGGGGCCAACGTCCTGACTTTC.

In its sample, this clone was seen a few times. This rearrangement joins TRBV7-6 to TRBJ1-5, with a possible D match to TRBD1 (5 bases). The length of the CDR3 is 13 residues. The V end was cut by 6 bases, the J end by 6 bases, with 12 bases between. Per germline, CDR1 SGHVS and CDR2 FNYEAQ. CDR3 in DNA: TGTGCCAGCAGTCCGGGGGACGCTCAGCCCCAGCATTTT. It codes for CASSPGDAQPQHF. Full variable domain (missing parts from reference TRBV7-6 and TRBJ1-5): GAGVSQSPRYKVTKRGQDVALRCDPISGHVSLYWYRQALGQGPEFLTYFNYEAQQDKSGLPNDRFSAERPEGSISTLTIQRTEQRDSAMYRCASSPGDAQPQHFGDGTRLSIL.

The rearrangement joins TRBV27 to TRBJ2-3; possibly TRBD1 or TRBD2 for D (5 bases each). Germline CDR1 reads MNHEY; CDR2 reads SMNVEV (reference sequence). V was pared by 5 bases and J by 7 bases, with 10 bases between. The CDR3 totals 12 residues. The CDR3 here is CASSLWGYTQYF. The CDR3 region has the DNA TGTGCCAGCAGTCTGTGGGGGTATACGCAGTATTTT.

This clone was seen just once. The chain recombines TRBV5-1 with TRBJ2-7; D might be TRBD1 or TRBD2, each matching 5 bases. V was shortened by 5 bases and J by 3 bases, with 21 bases between the two germline ends. This CDR3 is built from 16 residues. The germline V gene has CDR1 SGHRS and CDR2 YFSETQ. This CDR3 is CASRSVGGPENYEQYF. The CDR3 DNA follows: TGCGCCAGCAGATCGGTTGGGGGACCAGAAAACTACGAGCAGTACTTC.

This clone was counted a few times. The CDR3 here is CASSPRGDSQNYGYTF. Written as DNA, the CDR3 is TGTGCCAGCAGCCCCCGAGGGGACAGCCAAAACTATGGCTACACCTTC. The V gene is TRBV9, the J gene TRBJ1-2; 7 nucleotides align to TRBD1. There are 16 residues in the CDR3. The V segment lost 4 bases and the J segment 2 bases; nucleotides outside the gene matches: 11. The germline CDR1 and CDR2 sequences are SGDLS and YYNGEE.

In nucleotides, the CDR3 is TGCGCCAGCAGCTTCCGTAGACTAGCGCTTCAATTCGAGCAGTACTTC. This translates into CASSFRRLALQFEQYF. The gene calls are TRBV5-1 and TRBJ2-7; 8 bases fit TRBD2. CDR1 and CDR2 from the germline V gene are SGHRS and YFSETQ. This CDR3 is 16 amino acids long. With V trimmed by 2 bases and J by 6 bases, 13 bases remained unmatched.

The chain's CDR3 is CASSVEGYEQYF. CDR3 sequence (DNA): TGTGCCAGCAGTGTAGAAGGGTACGAGCAGTACTTC. The chain carries TRBV6-1 and TRBJ2-7; no reliable D call. Germline V gene lookup returns CDR1 MNHNS and CDR2 SASEGT. This CDR3 comprises 12 residues. Trimming took off 4 bases at V and 4 bases at J, with 8 bases between the two ends.

V usage is TRBV14 and J usage is TRBJ2-2; D not resolved. V gave up 3 bases and J gave up 1 base, with 3 bases separating them. The CDR3 has 13 residues. The germline V gene encodes CDR1 SGHDN and CDR2 FVKESK. The CDR3 DNA is TGTGCCAGCAGCCACCAGAACACCGGGGAGCTGTTTTTT. It translates to CASSHQNTGELFF.

V usage is TRBV19 and J usage is TRBJ2-3; D call uncertain. V was cut by 7 bases and J by 0 bases, with 17 bases left in between. This CDR3 has 16 residues. CDR1 and CDR2 (germline): LNHDA, SQIVND (reference sequence). The CDR3: CASTLHPGASTDTQYF. In nucleotides, the CDR3 is TGTGCCAGTACCCTACACCCGGGCGCCAGCACAGATACGCAGTATTTT.